Following are 26 T cell receptor beta chains from one sample sequenced in a study of cytomegalovirus exposure and HLA in healthy donors. 60 Vbeta and 13 Jbeta primers were used in PCR. Assay used: immunoSEQ multiplex PCR; TCRdb lists only in-frame clones, some missing. The repertoire table contains over 60,000 clones. Input material: PBMCs. The receptors come from a female donor in good health and CMV-seropositive.

The chain combines TRBV20-1 with TRBJ2-5; tentatively, D is TRBD1 (6 bases). The V and J ends lost 6 bases and 4 bases respectively, with 9 bases between them. The CDR3 length is 11 residues. Germline V gives CDR1 DFQATT, CDR2 SNEGSKA (reference sequence). CDR3 amino acids: CSAMDRETQYF. The CDR3 nucleotides are TGCAGTGCAATGGACAGAGAGACCCAGTACTTC.

The chain couples TRBV7-9 to TRBJ1-1; D is possibly TRBD1 (6 bases). The germline V and J ends were trimmed by 5 bases and 8 bases, with 12 bases remaining between them. The V gene's germline CDR1 is SEHNR and CDR2 FQNEAQ (reference sequence). The CDR3 consists of 12 residues. CDR3 DNA: TGTGCCAGCAGCCCGGACAGCCGAGAAGCTTTCTTT. It is translated as CASSPDSREAFF.

CDR3 residues: CASSPGQDNSPLHF. CDR3 bases: TGCGCCAGCAGCCCGGGACAGGATAATTCACCCCTCCACTTT. The V call is TRBV4-3, the J call TRBJ1-6; 8 positions agree with TRBD1. V was clipped by 4 bases and J by 5 bases; unmatched bases: 1. Germline values: CDR1 LGHNA, CDR2 YSLEER. The CDR3 consists of 14 residues.

This chain joins TRBV11-2 and TRBJ1-1; D remains unclear. Germline lookup yields CDR1 SGHAT and CDR2 FQNNGV. The length of the CDR3 is 16 residues. Between the trimmed V and J ends, which lost 1 base and 1 base, there was a span of 13 bases. CDR3 residues: CASSLGRPVENTEAFF. CDR3 coding DNA: TGTGCCAGCAGCTTAGGTCGCCCGGTTGAGAACACTGAAGCTTTCTTT.

V usage is TRBV2 and J usage is TRBJ1-6; D call uncertain. CDR3 length equals 16 residues. CDR1 is SNHLY and CDR2 is FYNNEI in the germline V gene. Trimming shortened V by 7 bases and J by 0 bases, and 13 bases separated the two germline ends. The CDR3 DNA sequence: TGTGCCAGCACCAAAAACTCTGTCTCCTATAATTCACCCCTCCACTTT. This gives the protein CASTKNSVSYNSPLHF.

V usage is TRBV7-2 and J usage is TRBJ2-2; 10 nucleotides agree with TRBD1. The CDR3 runs 14 residues. Per germline, CDR1 SGHTA and CDR2 FQGNSA. J lost 7 bases, V lost 3 bases, and 2 bases had no gene match. The CDR3 DNA reads as TGTGCCAGCAGCTTGGACAGGGGGAACGGGGAGCTGTTTTTT. Amino acid sequence: CASSLDRGNGELFF.

The J gene is TRBJ2-7, the V gene TRBV2, with 9 bases identical to TRBD2. The CDR3 contains 14 residues. V lost 3 bases, J lost 7 bases, and 7 bases stayed unmatched. The V gene's germline CDR1 is SNHLY and CDR2 FYNNEI. CDR3 bases: TGTGCCAGCAGTGAGGAGCGGGGGGCCCGGGAGCAGTACTTC. Translation gives CASSEERGAREQYF.

The rearrangement links TRBV30 to TRBJ1-6; unclear D gene. CDR3 length equals 12 residues. CDR1 is GTSNPN and CDR2 is SVGIG in the germline V gene (reference sequence). V lost 2 bases, J lost 5 bases, and 4 bases lay in between. The CDR3 DNA sequence: TGTGCCTGGAGTCAAAATAATTCACCCCTCCACTTT. It specifies CAWSQNNSPLHF.

The chain recombines TRBV11-2 with TRBJ2-7; weak D call: TRBD1 (6 bases). Germline CDR1 is SGHAT and CDR2 is FQNNGV. The CDR3 has 15 residues. Trimming cost V 3 bases and J 2 bases, with 14 bases left between them. CDR3 bases: TGTGCCAGCAGCTTTTCCCGGGACACCCCCTACGAGCAGTACTTC. It translates to CASSFSRDTPYEQYF.

This chain connects TRBV6-5 to TRBJ2-7; 8 bases align to TRBD2. There are 12 residues in the CDR3. The ends lost 6 bases at V and 5 bases at J; junction bases unmatched: 3. The germline V gene has CDR1 MNHEY and CDR2 SVGAGI. In DNA form, the CDR3 reads TGTGCCAGCAGAGGACTAGCCCACGAGCAGTACTTC. It specifies CASRGLAHEQYF.

The chain combines TRBV11-2 with TRBJ1-1; tentative D call: TRBD1 (5 bases). V was trimmed by 4 bases and J by 3 bases, leaving 12 bases between them. The CDR3 extends over 14 amino acids. The germline gives CDR1 SGHAT, CDR2 FQNNGV. The CDR3 sequence is CASSSIRQHTEAFF. The CDR3, as DNA: TGTGCCAGCAGCTCAATCAGACAGCACACTGAAGCTTTCTTT.

The chain employs TRBV7-2 and TRBJ1-5; 7 bases are a match to TRBD1. In germline, CDR1 is SGHTA, CDR2 FQGNSA. The V gene end was trimmed by 6 bases and the J gene end by 1 base; junction bases not matched to a gene: 6. CDR3 length: 15 amino acids. CDR3 nucleotide sequence: TGTGCCAGCAGGGGACAGCAAGGGAGCAATCAGCCCCAGCATTTT. Encoded protein: CASRGQQGSNQPQHF. The full variable domain, in which reference TRBV7-2 and TRBJ1-5 provide the parts outside the CDR3, is GAGVSQSPSNKVTEKGKDVELRCDPISGHTALYWYRQSLGQGLEFLIYFQGNSAPDKSGLPSDRFSAERTGGSVSTLTIQRTQQEDSAVYLCASRGQQGSNQPQHFGDGTRLSIL.

The chain recombines TRBV5-1 with TRBJ1-1; D is unresolved. This CDR3 comprises 13 residues. V was trimmed by 2 bases and J by 0 bases, leaving 5 bases between them. CDR1 is SGHRS, CDR2 YFSETQ, per germline. This CDR3 is CASSFSLNTEAFF. The CDR3 bases are TGCGCCAGCAGCTTTAGTTTGAACACTGAAGCTTTCTTT.

The chain joins TRBV2 to TRBJ2-6; 8 nucleotides align to TRBD1. CDR3 length: 14 residues. Germline values: CDR1 SNHLY, CDR2 FYNNEI. V gave up 6 bases and J gave up 2 bases; unmatched junction bases: 0. The CDR3 sequence: CASSRGPGANVLTF. The CDR3 nucleotides read TGTGCCAGCAGCAGGGGGCCTGGGGCCAACGTCCTGACTTTC.

The chain links TRBV4-1 to TRBJ2-7; TRBD2 might be the D (6 bases). V lost 0 bases to trimming and J lost 3 bases, with 9 bases between them. Germline V gene data show CDR1 as MGHRA and CDR2 as YSYEKL. The CDR3 has 14 amino acids. CDR3 sequence reads: CASSQDRRDYEQYF. The CDR3 DNA follows: TGCGCCAGCAGCCAAGATAGGAGGGACTACGAGCAGTACTTC.

V and J are TRBV6-6 and TRBJ1-2; TRBD1 is a possible D gene (6 bases). Germline lookup yields CDR1 MNHNY and CDR2 SVGAGI (reference sequence). V was cut by 0 bases and J by 7 bases, with 6 bases left in between. The CDR3 is 12 amino acids. The CDR3 loop reads CASSYSGAGYTF. The CDR3, as DNA: TGTGCCAGCAGTTACTCGGGGGCTGGCTACACCTTC.

The chain employs TRBV4-3 and TRBJ2-5, with 10 bases that match TRBD1. J gave up 5 bases and V 6 bases, and 9 bases lay outside the gene matches. CDR1 LGHNA and CDR2 YSLEER come from the germline V gene. The CDR3 extends over 15 amino acids. The CDR3 protein is CASSRDRGSEETQYF. The DNA of the CDR3 is TGCGCCAGCAGTCGGGACAGGGGTTCTGAGGAGACCCAGTACTTC.

The gene calls are TRBV2 and TRBJ2-7, with 7 bases lining up with TRBD1. Germline values: CDR1 SNHLY, CDR2 FYNNEI. The CDR3 is made up of 13 amino acids. Unmatched junction bases numbered 7, after V lost 6 bases and J lost 5 bases. CDR3 amino acids: CASRRQGIHEQYF. Here the CDR3 DNA reads TGTGCCAGCAGGCGACAGGGAATCCACGAGCAGTACTTC.

The chain recombines TRBV19 with TRBJ2-1, with a weak D call TRBD1 (6 bases). The CDR3 totals 14 residues. Trimming stripped 3 bases from V and 6 bases from J, with 12 bases between. Per germline, CDR1 LNHDA and CDR2 SQIVND (reference sequence). This CDR3 reads CASSIQGPANEQFF. The CDR3 DNA is TGTGCCAGTAGTATCCAGGGGCCCGCCAATGAGCAGTTCTTC. The full variable domain, completed using reference TRBV19 and TRBJ2-1, is DGGITQSPKYLFRKEGQNVTLSCEQNLNHDAMYWYRQDPGQGLRLIYYSQIVNDFQKGDIAEGYSVSREKKESFPLTVTSAQKNPTAFYLCASSIQGPANEQFFGPGTRLTVL.

The V call is TRBV5-1, the J call TRBJ2-5; no clear D gene. The germline V gene has CDR1 SGHRS and CDR2 YFSETQ. The V end lost 0 bases, the J end lost 4 bases, and 10 bases lay between the germline ends. This CDR3 region has 14 residues. The CDR3 spells CASSLVPGRETQYF. In DNA form, the CDR3 reads TGCGCCAGCAGCTTGGTGCCAGGTCGAGAGACCCAGTACTTC.

The CDR3 sequence is CASSRTGTMMNTEAFF. DNA of the CDR3: TGCGCCAGCAGCCGGACCGGGACAATGATGAACACTGAAGCTTTCTTT. This chain joins TRBV5-1 and TRBJ1-1; D possibly corresponds to TRBD1 (6 bases). V lost 4 bases and J 0 bases, leaving 16 bases between the germline ends. The CDR3 length is 16 residues. Germline CDR1 reads SGHRS; CDR2 reads YFSETQ.

V gene TRBV6-6 combines with J gene TRBJ1-5, with D unclear. Trimming cost V 0 bases and J 7 bases, with 13 bases left between them. CDR1 and CDR2 from the germline V gene are MNHNY and SVGAGI (reference sequence). This CDR3 region has 15 residues. CDR3: CASSYSIERVQPQHF. DNA for the CDR3: TGTGCCAGCAGTTACTCGATTGAACGGGTCCAGCCCCAGCATTTT.

The chain has TRBV6-5 and TRBJ1-5; D is undetermined. Germline CDR1 reads MNHEY; CDR2 reads SVGAGI. This CDR3 spans 14 amino acids. Trimming shortened V by 6 bases and J by 5 bases, and 14 bases separated the two germline ends. The CDR3 DNA reads TGTGCCAGCAGCCGACACTTCTACGATCAGCCCCAGCATTTT. It specifies CASSRHFYDQPQHF.

The J gene is TRBJ2-2, the V gene TRBV28, with D maybe TRBD1 (5 bases). The CDR3 contains 15 residues. V was trimmed by 8 bases and J by 0 bases, leaving 13 bases between them. Germline CDR1 is MDHEN and CDR2 is SYDVKM. DNA for the CDR3: TGTGCCAGCTTAGGGGTCCCCGCGAACACCGGGGAGCTGTTTTTT. Translating it yields CASLGVPANTGELFF.

Measured by frequency, this clone is medium-sized (0.01 to 0.1%). V is TRBV4-1 and J is TRBJ2-3; 7 bases fit TRBD2. The length of the CDR3 is 15 residues. V shed 4 bases and J 4 bases; nucleotides not matched to a gene: 8. CDR1 MGHRA and CDR2 YSYEKL come from the germline V gene. CDR3: CASSPESGRSDTQYF. The CDR3 nucleotides read TGCGCCAGCAGCCCCGAGTCCGGGAGGTCAGATACGCAGTATTTT.

The rearrangement uses TRBV7-2 and TRBJ1-5, with D possibly matching TRBD1 (6 bases). The CDR3 has 15 residues. V lost 6 bases, J lost 0 bases, and 12 bases lay in between. Germline CDR1 reads SGHTA; CDR2 reads FQGNSA. CDR3 in DNA: TGTGCCAGCAGTTCGGACAGCCATAGCAATCAGCCCCAGCATTTT. Translating gives CASSSDSHSNQPQHF. The full variable domain, rest sourced from reference TRBV7-2 and TRBJ1-5, is GAGVSQSPSNKVTEKGKDVELRCDPISGHTALYWYRQSLGQGLEFLIYFQGNSAPDKSGLPSDRFSAERTGGSVSTLTIQRTQQEDSAVYLCASSSDSHSNQPQHFGDGTRLSIL.